The TCR beta chain described here comes from a study of T cell changes during pregnancy in multiple sclerosis. The CDR3 contains 13 residues. The V and J ends lost 3 bases and 3 bases respectively, with 8 bases between them. Germline CDR1 reads MNHEY; CDR2 reads SMNVEV (reference sequence). Clones were sequenced by immunoSEQ multiplex PCR, and TCRdb holds only the in-frame ones, with some missing. Of about 40,000 clones in the sample, approximately 90% were seen once. The sequences come from CD4+ T cells from peripheral blood mononuclear cells, collected before pregnancy. The receptor was derived from a female donor with multiple sclerosis, enrolled in a pregnancy study. V gene TRBV27 combines with J gene TRBJ1-1, with D maybe TRBD1 (5 bases). The CDR3 sequence is CASSLTGDTEAFF. The CDR3 coding sequence is TGTGCCAGCAGTTTGACGGGGGACACTGAAGCTTTCTTT.